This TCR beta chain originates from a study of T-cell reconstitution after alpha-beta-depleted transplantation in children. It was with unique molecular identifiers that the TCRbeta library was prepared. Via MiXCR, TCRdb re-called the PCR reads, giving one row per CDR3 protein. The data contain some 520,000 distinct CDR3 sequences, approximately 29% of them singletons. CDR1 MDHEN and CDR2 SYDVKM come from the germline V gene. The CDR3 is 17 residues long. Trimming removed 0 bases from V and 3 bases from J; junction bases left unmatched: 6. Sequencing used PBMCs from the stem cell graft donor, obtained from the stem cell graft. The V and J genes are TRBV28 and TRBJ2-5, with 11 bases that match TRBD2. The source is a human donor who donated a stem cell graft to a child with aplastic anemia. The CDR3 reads CASSLWTSGMMEETQYF. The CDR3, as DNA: TGTGCCAGCAGTTTATGGACTAGCGGGATGATGGAAGAGACCCAGTACTTC. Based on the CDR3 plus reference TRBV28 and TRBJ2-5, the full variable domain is DVKVTQSSRYLVKRTGEKVFLECVQDMDHENMFWYRQDPGLGLRLIYFSYDVKMKEKGDIPEGYSVSREKKERFSLILESASTNQTSMYLCASSLWTSGMMEETQYFGPGTRLLVL.